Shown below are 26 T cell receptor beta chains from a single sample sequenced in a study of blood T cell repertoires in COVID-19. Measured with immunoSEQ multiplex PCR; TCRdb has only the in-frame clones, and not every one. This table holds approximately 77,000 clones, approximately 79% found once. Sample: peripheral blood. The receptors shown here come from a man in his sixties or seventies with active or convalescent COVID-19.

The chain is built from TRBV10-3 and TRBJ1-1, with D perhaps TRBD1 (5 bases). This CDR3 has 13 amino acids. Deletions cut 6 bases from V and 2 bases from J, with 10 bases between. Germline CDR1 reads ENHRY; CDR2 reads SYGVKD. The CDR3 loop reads CAIRQTENTEAFF. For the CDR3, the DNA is TGTGCCATCAGGCAGACAGAAAACACTGAAGCTTTCTTT.

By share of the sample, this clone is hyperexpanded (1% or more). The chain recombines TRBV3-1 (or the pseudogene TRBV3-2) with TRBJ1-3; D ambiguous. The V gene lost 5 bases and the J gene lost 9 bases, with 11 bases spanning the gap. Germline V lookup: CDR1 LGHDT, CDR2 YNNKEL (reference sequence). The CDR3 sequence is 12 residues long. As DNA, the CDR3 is TGTGCCAGCAGCTCCCGTAGTTCCACCATATATTTT. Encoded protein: CASSSRSSTIYF.

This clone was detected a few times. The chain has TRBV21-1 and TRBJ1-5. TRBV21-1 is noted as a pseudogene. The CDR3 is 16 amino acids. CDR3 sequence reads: CASSKGGGGAAQPQHF. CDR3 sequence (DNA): TGTGCCAGCAGCAAAGGGGGAGGAGGAGCAGCACAGCCCCAGCATTTT.

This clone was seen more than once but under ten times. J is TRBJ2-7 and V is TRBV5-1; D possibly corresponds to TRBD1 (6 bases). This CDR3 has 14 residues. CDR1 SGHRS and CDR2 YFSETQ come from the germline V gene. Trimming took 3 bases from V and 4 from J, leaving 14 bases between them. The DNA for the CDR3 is TGCGCCAGCAGCTCACAGGGTACCGTGTACGAGCAGTACTTC. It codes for CASSSQGTVYEQYF.

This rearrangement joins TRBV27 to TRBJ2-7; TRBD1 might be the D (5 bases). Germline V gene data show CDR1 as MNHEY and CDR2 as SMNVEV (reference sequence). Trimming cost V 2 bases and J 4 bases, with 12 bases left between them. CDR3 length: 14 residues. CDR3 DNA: TGTGCCAGCAGTTTACGGCCAGGGCAATACGAGCAGTACTTC. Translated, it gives CASSLRPGQYEQYF.

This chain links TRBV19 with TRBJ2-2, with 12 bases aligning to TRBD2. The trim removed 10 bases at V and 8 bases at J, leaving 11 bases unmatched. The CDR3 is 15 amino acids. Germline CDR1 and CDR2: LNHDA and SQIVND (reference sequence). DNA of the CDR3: TGTGCCATCAGGGGCCTAGCGGGGGGGCCTGGGGAGCTGTTTTTT. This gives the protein CAIRGLAGGPGELFF. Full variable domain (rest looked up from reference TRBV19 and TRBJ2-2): DGGITQSPKYLFRKEGQNVTLSCEQNLNHDAMYWYRQDPGQGLRLIYYSQIVNDFQKGDIAEGYSVSREKKESFPLTVTSAQKNPTAFYLCAIRGLAGGPGELFFGEGSRLTVL.

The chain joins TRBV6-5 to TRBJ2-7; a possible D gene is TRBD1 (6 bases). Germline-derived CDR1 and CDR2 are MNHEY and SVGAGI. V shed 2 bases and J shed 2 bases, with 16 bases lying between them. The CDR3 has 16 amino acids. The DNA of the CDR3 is TGTGCCAGCAGTTACGTAATCGGGCAGGGGACCTACGAGCAGTACTTC. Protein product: CASSYVIGQGTYEQYF.

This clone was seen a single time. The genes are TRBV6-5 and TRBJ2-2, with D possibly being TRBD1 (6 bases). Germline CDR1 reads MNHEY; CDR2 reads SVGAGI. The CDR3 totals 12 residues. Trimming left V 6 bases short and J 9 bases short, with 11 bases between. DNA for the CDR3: TGTGCCAGCAGCCTACAGGGCCGGGAGCTGTTTTTT. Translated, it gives CASSLQGRELFF.

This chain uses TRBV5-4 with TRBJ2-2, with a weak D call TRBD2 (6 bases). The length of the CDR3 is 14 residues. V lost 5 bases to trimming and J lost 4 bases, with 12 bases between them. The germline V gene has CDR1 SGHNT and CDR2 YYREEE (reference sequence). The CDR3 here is CASSIFGGTGELFF. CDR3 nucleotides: TGTGCCAGCAGTATCTTCGGGGGCACCGGGGAGCTGTTTTTT.

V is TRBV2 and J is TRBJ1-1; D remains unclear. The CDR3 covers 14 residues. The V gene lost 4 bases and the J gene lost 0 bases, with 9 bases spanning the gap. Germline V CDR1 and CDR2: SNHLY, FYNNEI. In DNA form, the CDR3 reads TGTGCCAGCAGTGTCTGGGAGCTGAACACTGAAGCTTTCTTT. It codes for CASSVWELNTEAFF.

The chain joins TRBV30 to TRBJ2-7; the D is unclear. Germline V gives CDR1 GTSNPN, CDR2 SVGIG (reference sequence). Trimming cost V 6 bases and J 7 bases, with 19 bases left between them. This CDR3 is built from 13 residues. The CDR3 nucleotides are TGTGCCTGTCGCCCCCCCCTAGTCTGGGAGCAGTACTTC. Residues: CACRPPLVWEQYF.

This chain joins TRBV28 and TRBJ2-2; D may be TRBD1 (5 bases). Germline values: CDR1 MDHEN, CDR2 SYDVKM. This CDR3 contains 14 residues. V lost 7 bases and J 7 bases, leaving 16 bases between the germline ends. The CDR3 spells CASTNLQAHGELFF. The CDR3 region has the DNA TGTGCCAGCACCAACTTACAGGCTCACGGGGAGCTGTTTTTT. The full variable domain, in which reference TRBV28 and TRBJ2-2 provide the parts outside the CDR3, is DVKVTQSSRYLVKRTGEKVFLECVQDMDHENMFWYRQDPGLGLRLIYFSYDVKMKEKGDIPEGYSVSREKKERFSLILESASTNQTSMYLCASTNLQAHGELFFGEGSRLTVL.

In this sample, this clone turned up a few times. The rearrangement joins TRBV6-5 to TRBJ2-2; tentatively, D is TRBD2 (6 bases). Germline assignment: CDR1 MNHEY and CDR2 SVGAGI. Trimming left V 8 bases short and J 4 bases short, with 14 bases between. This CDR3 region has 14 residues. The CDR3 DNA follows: TGTGCCAGCGGGGGTTGGGGGGTCACCGGGGAGCTGTTTTTT. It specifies CASGGWGVTGELFF.

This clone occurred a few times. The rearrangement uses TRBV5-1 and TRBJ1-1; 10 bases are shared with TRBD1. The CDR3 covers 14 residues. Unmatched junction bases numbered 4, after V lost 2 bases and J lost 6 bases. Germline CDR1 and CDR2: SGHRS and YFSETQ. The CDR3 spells CASSFGTGVAEAFF. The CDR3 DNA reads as TGCGCCAGCAGCTTCGGGACAGGGGTCGCTGAAGCTTTCTTT.

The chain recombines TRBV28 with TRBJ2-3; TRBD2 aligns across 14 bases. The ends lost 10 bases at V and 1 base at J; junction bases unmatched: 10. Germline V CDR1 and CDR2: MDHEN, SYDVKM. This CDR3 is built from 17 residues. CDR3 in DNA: TGTGCCACCCTCCCGCCGGGACTAGCGGGGGGCACAGATACGCAGTATTTT. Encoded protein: CATLPPGLAGGTDTQYF. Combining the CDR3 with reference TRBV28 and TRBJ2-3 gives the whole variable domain DVKVTQSSRYLVKRTGEKVFLECVQDMDHENMFWYRQDPGLGLRLIYFSYDVKMKEKGDIPEGYSVSREKKERFSLILESASTNQTSMYLCATLPPGLAGGTDTQYFGPGTRLTVL.

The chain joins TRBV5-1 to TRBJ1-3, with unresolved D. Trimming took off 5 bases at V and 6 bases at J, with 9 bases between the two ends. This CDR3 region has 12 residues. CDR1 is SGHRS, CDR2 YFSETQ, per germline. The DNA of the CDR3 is TGCGCCAGCAGTGACACCGCAAACACCATATATTTT. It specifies CASSDTANTIYF. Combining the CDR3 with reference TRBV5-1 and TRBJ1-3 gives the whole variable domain KAGVTQTPRYLIKTRGQQVTLSCSPISGHRSVSWYQQTPGQGLQFLFEYFSETQRNKGNFPGRFSGRQFSNSRSEMNVSTLELGDSALYLCASSDTANTIYFGEGSWLTVV.

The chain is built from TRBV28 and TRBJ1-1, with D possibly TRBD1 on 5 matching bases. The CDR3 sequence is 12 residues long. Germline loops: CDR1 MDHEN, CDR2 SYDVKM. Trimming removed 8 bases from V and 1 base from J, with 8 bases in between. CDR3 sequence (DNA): TGTGCCAGCCTCGGACAGAACACTGAAGCTTTCTTT. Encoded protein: CASLGQNTEAFF.

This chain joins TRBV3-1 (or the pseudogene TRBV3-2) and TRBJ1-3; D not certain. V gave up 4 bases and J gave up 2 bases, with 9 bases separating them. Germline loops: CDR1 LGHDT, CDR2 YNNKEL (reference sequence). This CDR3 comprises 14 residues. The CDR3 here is CASSPQLTGNTIYF. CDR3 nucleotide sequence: TGTGCCAGCAGCCCCCAACTCACTGGAAACACCATATATTTT.

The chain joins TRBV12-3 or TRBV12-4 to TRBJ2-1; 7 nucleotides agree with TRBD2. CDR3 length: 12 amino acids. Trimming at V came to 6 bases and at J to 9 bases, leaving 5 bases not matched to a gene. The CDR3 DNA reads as TGTGCCAGCAGCCGATCGGGGGGTGAGCAGTTCTTC. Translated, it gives CASSRSGGEQFF.

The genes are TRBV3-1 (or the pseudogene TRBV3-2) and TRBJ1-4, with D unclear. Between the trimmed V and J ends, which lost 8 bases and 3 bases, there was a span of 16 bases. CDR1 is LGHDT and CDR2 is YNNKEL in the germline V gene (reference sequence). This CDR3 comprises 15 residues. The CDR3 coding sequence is TGTGCCAGCTCCCCACCCGAGTCGGCTAATGAAAAACTGTTTTTT. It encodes CASSPPESANEKLFF.

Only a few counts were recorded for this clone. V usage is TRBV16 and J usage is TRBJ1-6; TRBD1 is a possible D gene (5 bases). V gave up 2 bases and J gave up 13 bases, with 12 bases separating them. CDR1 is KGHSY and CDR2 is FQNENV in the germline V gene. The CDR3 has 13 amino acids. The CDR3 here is CASSQGALGPLHF. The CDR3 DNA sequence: TGTGCCAGCAGCCAAGGGGCGCTTGGGCCCCTCCACTTT.

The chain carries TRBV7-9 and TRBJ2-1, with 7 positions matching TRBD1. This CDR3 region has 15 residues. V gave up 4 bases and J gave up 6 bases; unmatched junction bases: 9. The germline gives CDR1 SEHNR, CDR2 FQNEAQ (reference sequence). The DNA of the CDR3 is TGTGCCAGCAGCTCCACGACAGGGTTTGGCAATGAGCAGTTCTTC. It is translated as CASSSTTGFGNEQFF.

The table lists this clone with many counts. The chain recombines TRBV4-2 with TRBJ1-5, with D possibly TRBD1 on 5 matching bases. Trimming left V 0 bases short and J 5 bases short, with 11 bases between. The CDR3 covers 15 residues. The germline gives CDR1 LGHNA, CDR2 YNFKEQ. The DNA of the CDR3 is TGTGCCAGCAGCCAAGAGGGGGGGAGGGATCAGCCCCAGCATTTT. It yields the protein CASSQEGGRDQPQHF.

Written as DNA, the CDR3 is TGCGCCAGCAGCCAGGGTGGCGGGACCCCCAACCAAGCTTTCTTT. Encoded protein: CASSQGGGTPNQAFF. This chain joins TRBV4-1 and TRBJ1-1; D might be TRBD1 (5 bases). The CDR3 runs to 15 residues. CDR1 is MGHRA, CDR2 YSYEKL, per germline. Trimming removed 3 bases at V and 9 bases at J, with 20 bases between.

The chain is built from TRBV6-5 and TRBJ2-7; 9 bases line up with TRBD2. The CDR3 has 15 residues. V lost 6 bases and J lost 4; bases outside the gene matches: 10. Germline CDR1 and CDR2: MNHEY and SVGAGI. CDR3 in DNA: TGTGCCAGCAGGGAGAGCGGGGGGAGTATGTACGAGCAGTACTTC. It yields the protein CASRESGGSMYEQYF.

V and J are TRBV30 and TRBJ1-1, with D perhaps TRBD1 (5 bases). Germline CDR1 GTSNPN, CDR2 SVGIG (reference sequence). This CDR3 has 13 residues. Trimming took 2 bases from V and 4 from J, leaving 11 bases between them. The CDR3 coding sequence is TGTGCCTGGAGTTTGTCCAGGGTCACTGAAGCTTTCTTT. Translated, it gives CAWSLSRVTEAFF.